Each of the 24 T cell receptor beta chains below was sequenced from the same sample in a study of vaccination effects on CD4 cells after COVID-19. Clones were sequenced by immunoSEQ multiplex PCR, and TCRdb holds only the in-frame ones, with some missing. Of more than 55,000 clones in the sample, just under 80% were seen once. The authors isolated CD4+ T cells after approximately 9 days of culture. The cohort was immunized with two doses of either the BNT162b2 or mRNA-1273 vaccine. These TCRs' antigens remain unknown. Sequenced here: CD4+ T cells from PBMCs cultured without peptide, sampled after COVID-19 vaccination. The receptor source for this set is a human donor who received a COVID-19 vaccine.

The chain is built from TRBV6-5 and TRBJ2-5; TRBD2 is a possible D gene (5 bases). Trimming took 6 bases from V and 7 from J, leaving 15 bases between them. Germline CDR1 MNHEY, CDR2 SVGAGI. This CDR3 has 13 residues. The CDR3 nucleotides are TGTGCCAGCAGCCTCGCCCCCCGGGGGACCCAGTACTTC. It is translated as CASSLAPRGTQYF.

A few counts support this clone. The rearrangement links TRBV2 to TRBJ1-5; D ambiguous. The CDR3 consists of 14 residues. V lost 5 bases and J lost 2, with 10 bases in between. Germline V gene data show CDR1 as SNHLY and CDR2 as FYNNEI. The chain's CDR3 is CASSTSGGNQPQHF. CDR3 sequence (DNA): TGTGCCAGCAGTACCTCAGGTGGCAATCAGCCCCAGCATTTT.

This chain links TRBV9 with TRBJ2-2, with D perhaps TRBD2 (6 bases). V was cut by 3 bases and J by 0 bases, with 15 bases left in between. Per the germline V gene, CDR1 is SGDLS and CDR2 is YYNGEE. CDR3 length: 17 residues. CDR3 region: CASSGTRGRSNTGELFF. CDR3 nucleotide sequence: TGTGCCAGCAGCGGAACCCGGGGGAGATCGAACACCGGGGAGCTGTTTTTT.

This clone was found a few times. Relative to the germline gene, one junction end is altered; a read error may explain this. The chain joins TRBV7-7 to TRBJ2-1; maybe TRBD1 (6 bases). The CDR3 runs to 15 residues. From germline, CDR1 is SSHAT and CDR2 FNYEAQ (reference sequence). For the CDR3, the DNA is TGTGCTAGCAGCCCGGGGCAGGGGCAATACAATGAGCAGTTCTTC. Amino acids: CASSPGQGQYNEQFF.

The sample holds a few counts of this clone. V usage is TRBV14 and J usage is TRBJ1-1, with TRBD1 matching over 8 bases. The V gene end was trimmed by 0 bases and the J gene end by 11 bases; junction bases not matched to a gene: 5. Germline CDR1 reads SGHDN; CDR2 reads FVKESK. The CDR3 totals 13 residues. CDR3 DNA sequence: TGTGCCAGCAGCCAAGATGGACAGGGTGGCGCTTTCTTT. It translates to CASSQDGQGGAFF.

The chain has TRBV19 and TRBJ1-5; D is uncertain. CDR3 length: 14 amino acids. The V gene's germline CDR1 is LNHDA and CDR2 SQIVND (reference sequence). Trimming pared 7 bases from V and 4 bases from J, leaving 14 bases between. The CDR3 here is CASKSTAGNQPQHF. CDR3 DNA: TGTGCCAGTAAATCGACGGCGGGGAATCAGCCCCAGCATTTT.

CDR3 nucleotide sequence: TGTGCCAGCTCCTATCTAGCTTCAGGCTACAATGAGCAGTTCTTC. Protein: CASSYLASGYNEQFF. The chain links TRBV2 to TRBJ2-1; weak D call: TRBD2 (5 bases). This CDR3 is built from 15 residues. Germline V gives CDR1 SNHLY, CDR2 FYNNEI. V lost 8 bases, J lost 3 bases, and 17 bases lay in between.

The rearrangement joins TRBV30 to TRBJ1-2; 8 nucleotides agree with TRBD1. Germline V gene lookup returns CDR1 GTSNPN and CDR2 SVGIG (reference sequence). The CDR3 extends over 13 amino acids. Trimming removed 5 bases from V and 6 bases from J; junction bases left unmatched: 8. CDR3 coding DNA: TGTGCCTGGTCACCGACAGGGGAGAATGGCTACACCTTC. Translated, it gives CAWSPTGENGYTF.

This clone was seen a handful of times. At one boundary the junction diverges from the germline segment, which might be a read error. This chain connects TRBV6-1 to TRBJ1-1; D uncertain. The CDR3 covers 10 residues. CDR1 is MNHNS and CDR2 is SASEGT in the germline V gene. In DNA form, the CDR3 reads TGTGCCAGCAGTGATACTGAGGCTTTCTTT. Translated, it gives CASSDTEAFF.

V and J are TRBV20-1 and TRBJ2-7; D not certain. Germline CDR1 DFQATT, CDR2 SNEGSKA (reference sequence). V lost 4 bases and J 3 bases, leaving 7 bases between the germline ends. CDR3 length: 11 residues. The CDR3 coding sequence is TGCAGTGCTACCTCTATCTACGAGCAGTACTTC. It codes for CSATSIYEQYF.

This clone appeared a few times. The rearrangement uses TRBV29-1 and TRBJ1-5; D may be TRBD1 (5 bases). Deletions cut 4 bases from V and 7 bases from J, with 14 bases between. The CDR3 totals 13 residues. Germline loops: CDR1 SQVTM, CDR2 ANQGSEA. The CDR3 reads CSVGEGQRQPQHF. The CDR3 DNA sequence: TGCAGCGTTGGTGAGGGGCAACGGCAGCCCCAGCATTTT. Drawing the rest from reference TRBV29-1 and TRBJ1-5, the complete variable domain is SAVISQKPSRDICQRGTSLTIQCQVDSQVTMMFWYRQQPGQSLTLIATANQGSEATYESGFVIDKFPISRPNLTFSTLTVSNMSPEDSSIYLCSVGEGQRQPQHFGDGTRLSIL.

The chain couples TRBV18 to TRBJ1-2; 9 bases fit TRBD1. Germline values: CDR1 KGHSH, CDR2 LQKENI. The CDR3 spans 13 residues. J gave up 4 bases and V 6 bases, and 3 bases lay outside the gene matches. DNA for the CDR3: TGTGCCAGCTCCCCGGGACAGGGCTATGGCTACACCTTC. Translating it yields CASSPGQGYGYTF.

V gene TRBV28 combines with J gene TRBJ2-7; D is unclear. CDR1 MDHEN and CDR2 SYDVKM come from the germline V gene. There are 15 residues in the CDR3. The V end lost 5 bases, the J end lost 6 bases, and 20 bases lay between the germline ends. CDR3 protein: CASSLWTDAQAEQYF. CDR3 bases: TGTGCCAGCAGTCTTTGGACGGACGCTCAGGCCGAGCAGTACTTC.

The chain has TRBV27 and TRBJ1-6; D gene ambiguous. V lost 3 bases, J lost 7 bases, and 4 bases lay in between. Germline V gives CDR1 MNHEY, CDR2 SMNVEV (reference sequence). The CDR3 is made up of 12 amino acids. The CDR3 protein is CASSFRNSPLHF. The CDR3 nucleotides are TGTGCCAGCAGTTTCCGGAATTCACCCCTCCACTTT.

DNA for the CDR3: TGTGCCAGCAGTTCTGGCGGCGGTACAGATACGCAGTATTTT. It translates to CASSSGGGTDTQYF. The rearrangement joins TRBV28 to TRBJ2-3; D is ambiguous. From germline, CDR1 is MDHEN and CDR2 SYDVKM. The CDR3 runs to 14 residues. V was shortened by 4 bases and J by 3 bases, with 11 bases between the two germline ends.

The chain recombines TRBV30 with TRBJ1-1; possibly TRBD1 for D (6 bases). The V gene's germline CDR1 is GTSNPN and CDR2 SVGIG (reference sequence). V lost 5 bases, J lost 0 bases, and 7 bases lay in between. The CDR3 totals 12 residues. The CDR3 is CAWDRLNTEAFF. DNA for the CDR3: TGTGCCTGGGACAGGCTGAACACTGAAGCTTTCTTT.

The gene calls are TRBV7-3 and TRBJ2-2, with TRBD2 identical over 13 bases. J lost 1 base, V lost 4 bases, and 3 bases had no gene match. CDR1 SGHTA and CDR2 FQGTGA come from the germline V gene. The CDR3 contains 17 residues. The CDR3 region has the DNA TGTGCCAGCAGCTCCGGACTAGCGGGGGTGAACACCGGGGAGCTGTTTTTT. It yields the protein CASSSGLAGVNTGELFF.

This rearrangement joins TRBV10-3 to TRBJ2-2; 9 bases are shared with TRBD1. CDR3 size: 14 residues. Germline V gives CDR1 ENHRY, CDR2 SYGVKD. V lost 10 bases to trimming and J lost 1 base; unmatched junction nucleotides: 4. The CDR3 reads CATETGGNTGELFF. CDR3 coding DNA: TGTGCCACAGAGACAGGGGGGAACACCGGGGAGCTGTTTTTT.

The chain combines TRBV28 with TRBJ2-3; possible D gene TRBD2, 6 bases. Germline lookup yields CDR1 MDHEN and CDR2 SYDVKM. With 7 bases removed from V and 1 base from J, the gap between germline ends came to 15 bases. The CDR3 runs to 15 residues. The CDR3 region is CASILGSGRTDTQYF. For the CDR3, the DNA is TGTGCCAGCATCCTTGGCAGCGGGCGCACAGATACGCAGTATTTT.

This chain joins TRBV5-4 and TRBJ1-1, with D possibly being TRBD1 (5 bases). Germline CDR1 reads SGHNT; CDR2 reads YYREEE (reference sequence). Trimming removed 4 bases at V and 0 bases at J, with 10 bases between. The CDR3 has 14 amino acids. DNA of the CDR3: TGTGCCAGCAGCCTCAGAGGGGTGAACACTGAAGCTTTCTTT. Translation: CASSLRGVNTEAFF.

This clone was counted once. This chain uses TRBV30 with TRBJ1-6; a possible D gene is TRBD1 (5 bases). From germline, CDR1 is GTSNPN and CDR2 SVGIG (reference sequence). V was clipped by 3 bases and J by 10 bases, with 13 bases between them. The CDR3 covers 13 residues. The chain's CDR3 is CAWRRGLGSPLHF. The CDR3 region has the DNA TGTGCCTGGAGAAGGGGATTGGGGTCACCCCTCCACTTT.

This chain joins TRBV7-2 and TRBJ1-2; no clear D gene. Germline-derived CDR1 and CDR2 are SGHTA and FQGNSA. Trimming left V 1 base short and J 7 bases short, with 10 bases between. The CDR3 length is 13 residues. In DNA form, the CDR3 reads TGTGCCAGCAGCTTAGGGGAGATAGCTGGCTACACCTTC. Translated: CASSLGEIAGYTF.

The chain employs TRBV3-1 (or the pseudogene TRBV3-2) and TRBJ2-7, with 7 bases identical to TRBD2. The CDR3 runs to 12 residues. Germline V lookup: CDR1 LGHDT, CDR2 YNNKEL (reference sequence). V dropped 1 base and J dropped 6; count of bases not matched to a gene: 0. As DNA, the CDR3 is TGTGCCAGCAGCCAAGGGGAGGGCGAGCAGTACTTC. Translating it yields CASSQGEGEQYF.

The gene calls are TRBV7-2 and TRBJ1-1; 7 positions agree with TRBD1. V shed 2 bases and J 9 bases; nucleotides not matched to a gene: 3. Germline values: CDR1 SGHTA, CDR2 FQGNSA. CDR3 length: 12 amino acids. DNA of the CDR3: TGTGCCAGCAGCTTACTACAGGGGAAAGCTTTCTTT. Protein sequence: CASSLLQGKAFF.